The present entry profiles one T cell receptor beta chain with its context. V lost 3 bases, J lost 0 bases, and 9 bases lay in between. Germline V gene data show CDR1 as MDHEN and CDR2 as SYDVKM. This CDR3 has 15 residues. How the authors handled the data: Reference gene primer amplification gave nucleated cell count estimates. Some clones are missing from TCRdb's copy, which holds only in-frame ones; the method was immunoSEQ multiplex PCR. Clonal size and the V and J genes are those of that table, whereas D and trimming came from the DNA. The sample comprises roughly 190,000 clones, 86% of which are singletons, and roughly 3.3% rests with the top ten. This record comes from a study of blood T cell repertoires in COVID-19. On the study more broadly: COVID-19 samples from acute and convalescent phases originated in the United States, Italy and Spain. From T cells, B-cell-depleted T cells, or PBMCs came the material, which was cDNA or gDNA.

Input material: peripheral blood. This sequence joins TRBV28 and TRBJ1-5; no firm D call. The receptor was derived from a man aged 70 or older with acute or convalescent COVID-19. Here the CDR3 DNA reads TGTGCCAGCAGTTTCCCCCTTTTTAGCAATCAGCCCCAGCATTTT. This sequence encodes CASSFPLFSNQPQHF.